The clone carrying this TCR beta chain was found many times. Its antigen is unknown. These data come from a study of human T cells and chemical hapten exposure. Study-wide results and caveats: No change in TCRs above 1 in 1000 frequency was produced by DPC sensitization.

Noted time point: healthy volunteer bleed at 2 weeks. From whole blood left unfractionated, total RNA was extracted. During construction of the library, unique molecular identifiers were attached to individual cDNA molecules for quantitative, reproducible TCR counting. In the authors' methods: Individual samples carried between roughly 23,224 and 690,600 TCRs, with 85,000 to 100,000 as the median. TCRdb re-called the RACE reads through MiXCR, storing one row per CDR3 protein. The V and J calls reflect TCRdb's pipeline rather than the authors' work. The sample has roughly 130,000 distinct CDR3 sequences; 8.5% to 9.5% are singletons. CDR1 is SGHVS and CDR2 is FQNEAQ in the germline V gene. The CDR3 contains 15 residues. V dropped 5 bases and J dropped 5; count of bases not matched to a gene: 8.

The chain joins TRBV7-8 to TRBJ2-2; the match to TRBD1 covers 7 bases. The sequenced sample was whole blood. This clonotype was sampled from a male donor in good health. Some clones in this sample may be carry-over from other donors' samples. The CDR3 DNA reads TGTGCCAGCAGCGCCAACAGGGGTCGGACCGGGGAGCTGTTTTTT. Protein product: CASSANRGRTGELFF.